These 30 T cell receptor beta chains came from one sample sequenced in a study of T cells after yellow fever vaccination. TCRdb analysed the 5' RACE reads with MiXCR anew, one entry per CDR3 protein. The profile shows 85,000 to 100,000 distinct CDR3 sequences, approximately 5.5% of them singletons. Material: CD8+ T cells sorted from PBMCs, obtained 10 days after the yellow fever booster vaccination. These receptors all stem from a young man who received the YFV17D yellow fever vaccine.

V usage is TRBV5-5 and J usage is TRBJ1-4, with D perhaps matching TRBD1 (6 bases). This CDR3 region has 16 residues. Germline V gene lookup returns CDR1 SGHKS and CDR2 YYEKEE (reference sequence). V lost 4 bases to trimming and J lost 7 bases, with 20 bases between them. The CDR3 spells CASSNRDIQYGEKLFF. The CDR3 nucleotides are TGTGCCAGCAGCAACCGGGACATCCAATACGGTGAAAAACTGTTTTTT.

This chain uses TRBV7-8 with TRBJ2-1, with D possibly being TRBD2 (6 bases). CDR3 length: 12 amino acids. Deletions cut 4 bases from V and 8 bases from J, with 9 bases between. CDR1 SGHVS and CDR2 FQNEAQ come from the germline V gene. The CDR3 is CASSSGVDEQFF. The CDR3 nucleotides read TGTGCCAGCAGCTCGGGGGTGGATGAGCAGTTCTTC.

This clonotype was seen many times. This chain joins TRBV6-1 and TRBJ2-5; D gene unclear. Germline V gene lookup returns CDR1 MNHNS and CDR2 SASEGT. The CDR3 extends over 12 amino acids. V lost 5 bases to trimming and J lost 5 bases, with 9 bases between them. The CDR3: CASSFPLETQYF. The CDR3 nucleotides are TGTGCCAGCAGTTTCCCTCTGGAGACCCAGTACTTC.

DNA of the CDR3: TGTGCCAGCAGCCAACTCGGGGGGAGTAACACAGATACGCAGTATTTT. This encodes CASSQLGGSNTDTQYF. The chain combines TRBV14 with TRBJ2-3; 7 bases map to TRBD2. Germline lookup yields CDR1 SGHDN and CDR2 FVKESK. Losses at the gene ends were 2 bases for V and 2 bases for J; bases not matched to a gene: 7. This CDR3 is built from 16 residues.

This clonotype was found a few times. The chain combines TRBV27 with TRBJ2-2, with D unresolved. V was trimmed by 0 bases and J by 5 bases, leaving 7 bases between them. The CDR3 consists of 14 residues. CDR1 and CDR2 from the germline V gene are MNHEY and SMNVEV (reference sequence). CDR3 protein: CASSLSPETGELFF. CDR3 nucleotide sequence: TGTGCCAGCAGTTTATCCCCAGAAACCGGGGAGCTGTTTTTT.

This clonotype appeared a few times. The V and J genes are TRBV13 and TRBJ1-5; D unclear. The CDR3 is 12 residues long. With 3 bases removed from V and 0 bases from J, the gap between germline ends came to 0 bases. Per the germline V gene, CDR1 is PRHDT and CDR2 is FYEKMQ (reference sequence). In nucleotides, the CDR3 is TGTGCCAGCAGCTTTAGCAATCAGCCCCAGCATTTT. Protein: CASSFSNQPQHF.

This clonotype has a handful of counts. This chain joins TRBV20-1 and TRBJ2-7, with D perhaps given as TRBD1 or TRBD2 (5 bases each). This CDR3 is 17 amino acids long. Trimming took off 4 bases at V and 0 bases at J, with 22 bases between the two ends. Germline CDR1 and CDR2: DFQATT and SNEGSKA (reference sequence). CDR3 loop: CSATRAYPGTSSYEQYV. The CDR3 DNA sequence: TGCAGTGCTACCCGGGCCTACCCTGGGACGTCCTCCTACGAGCAGTACGTC.

Here the CDR3 reads CASSVTGKNTEAFF. CDR3 bases: TGTGCCAGCAGTGTTACAGGAAAGAACACTGAAGCTTTCTTT. This chain uses TRBV6-1 with TRBJ1-1; possibly TRBD1 for D (5 bases). V lost 4 bases and J lost 1, with 10 bases in between. The CDR3 sequence is 14 residues long. The germline gives CDR1 MNHNS, CDR2 SASEGT.

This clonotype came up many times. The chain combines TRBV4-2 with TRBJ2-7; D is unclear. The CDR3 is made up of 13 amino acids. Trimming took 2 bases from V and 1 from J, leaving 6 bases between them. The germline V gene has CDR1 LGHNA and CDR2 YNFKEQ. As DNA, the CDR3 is TGTGCCAGCAGCCAATTAGGGTCCTACGAGCAGTACTTC. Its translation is CASSQLGSYEQYF.

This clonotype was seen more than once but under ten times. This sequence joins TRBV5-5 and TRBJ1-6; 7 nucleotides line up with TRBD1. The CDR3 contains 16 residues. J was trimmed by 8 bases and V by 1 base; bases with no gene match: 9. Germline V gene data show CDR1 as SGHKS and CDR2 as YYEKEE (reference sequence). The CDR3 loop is CASSLWEGAFDSPLHF. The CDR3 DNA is TGTGCCAGCAGCTTGTGGGAGGGGGCCTTTGATTCACCCCTCCACTTT.

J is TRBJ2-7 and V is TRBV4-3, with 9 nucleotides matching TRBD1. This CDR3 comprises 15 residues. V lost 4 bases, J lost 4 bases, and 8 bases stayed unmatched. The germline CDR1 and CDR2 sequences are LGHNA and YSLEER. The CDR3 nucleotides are TGCGCCAGCAGCCTCCAACAGGGGGCAGTTTACGAGCAGTACTTC. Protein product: CASSLQQGAVYEQYF.

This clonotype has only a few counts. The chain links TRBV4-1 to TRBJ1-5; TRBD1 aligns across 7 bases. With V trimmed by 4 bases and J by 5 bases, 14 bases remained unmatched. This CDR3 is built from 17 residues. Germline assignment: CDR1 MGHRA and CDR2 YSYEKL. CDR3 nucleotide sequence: TGCGCCAGCAGCCCGACAGACAGGGCCCTTCCCTATCAGCCCCAGCATTTT. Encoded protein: CASSPTDRALPYQPQHF.

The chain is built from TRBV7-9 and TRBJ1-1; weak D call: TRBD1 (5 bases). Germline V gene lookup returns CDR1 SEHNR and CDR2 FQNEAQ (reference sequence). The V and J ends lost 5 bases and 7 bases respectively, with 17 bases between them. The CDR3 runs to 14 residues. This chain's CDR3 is CASSVRTLVGEAFF. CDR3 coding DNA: TGTGCCAGCAGCGTAAGGACACTGGTAGGTGAAGCTTTCTTT.

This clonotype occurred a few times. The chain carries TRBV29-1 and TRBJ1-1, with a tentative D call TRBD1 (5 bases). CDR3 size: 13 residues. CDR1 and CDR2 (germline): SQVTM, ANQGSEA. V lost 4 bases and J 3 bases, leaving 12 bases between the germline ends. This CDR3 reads CSVAGGIYTEAFF. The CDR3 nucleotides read TGCAGCGTTGCCGGGGGGATTTACACTGAAGCTTTCTTT.

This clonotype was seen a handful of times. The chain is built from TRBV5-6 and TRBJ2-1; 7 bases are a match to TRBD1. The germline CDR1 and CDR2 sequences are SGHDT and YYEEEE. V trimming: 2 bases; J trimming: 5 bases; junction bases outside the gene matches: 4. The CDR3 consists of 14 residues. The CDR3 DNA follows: TGTGCCAGCAGCTTCGGGACAGCCCACAATGAGCAGTTCTTC. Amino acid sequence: CASSFGTAHNEQFF.

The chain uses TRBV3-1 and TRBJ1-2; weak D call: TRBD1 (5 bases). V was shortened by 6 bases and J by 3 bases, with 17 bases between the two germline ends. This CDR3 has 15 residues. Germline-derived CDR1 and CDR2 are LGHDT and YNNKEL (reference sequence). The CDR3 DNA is TGTGCCAGCAGTGTTCGGGGCGGCGGAGACTATGGCTACACCTTC. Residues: CASSVRGGGDYGYTF.

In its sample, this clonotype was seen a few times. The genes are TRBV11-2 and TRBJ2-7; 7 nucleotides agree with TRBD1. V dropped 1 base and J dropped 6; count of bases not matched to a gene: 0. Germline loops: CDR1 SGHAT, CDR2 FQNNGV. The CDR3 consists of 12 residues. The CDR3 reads CASSLAGGEQYV. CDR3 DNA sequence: TGTGCCAGCAGCTTAGCAGGGGGCGAGCAGTACGTC.

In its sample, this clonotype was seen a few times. As DNA, the CDR3 is TGTGCCTTCTTACGGGACAGGGGTTCTGGGGCCAACGTCCTGACTTTC. This sequence encodes CAFLRDRGSGANVLTF. The chain couples TRBV10-3 to TRBJ2-6, with 10 bases aligning to TRBD1. V was clipped by 11 bases and J by 1 base; unmatched bases: 8. The CDR3 has 16 amino acids. Germline V CDR1 and CDR2: ENHRY, SYGVKD.

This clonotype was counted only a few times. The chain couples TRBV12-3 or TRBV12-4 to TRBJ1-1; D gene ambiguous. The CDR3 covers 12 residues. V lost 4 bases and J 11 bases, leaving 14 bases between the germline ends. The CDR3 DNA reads TGTGCCAGCAGTTCCACGGGCCGCCTGGCTTTCTTT. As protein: CASSSTGRLAFF.

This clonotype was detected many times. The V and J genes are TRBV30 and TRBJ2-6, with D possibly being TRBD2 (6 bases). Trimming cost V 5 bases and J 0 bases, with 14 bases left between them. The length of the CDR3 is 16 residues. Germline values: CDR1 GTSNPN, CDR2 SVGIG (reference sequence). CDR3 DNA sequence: TGTGCCTGGCTAGGGGACGGGAGCTCTGGGGCCAACGTCCTGACTTTC. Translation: CAWLGDGSSGANVLTF.

The CDR3, as DNA: TGTGCCAGCAGCCAAGATTTTGGGGCGGCCCCAGACGATACGCAGTATTTT. This encodes CASSQDFGAAPDDTQYF. The V call is TRBV4-2, the J call TRBJ2-3, with D possibly TRBD1 on 5 matching bases. Trimming shortened V by 0 bases and J by 6 bases, and 19 bases separated the two germline ends. There are 17 residues in the CDR3. Germline V gene lookup returns CDR1 LGHNA and CDR2 YNFKEQ.

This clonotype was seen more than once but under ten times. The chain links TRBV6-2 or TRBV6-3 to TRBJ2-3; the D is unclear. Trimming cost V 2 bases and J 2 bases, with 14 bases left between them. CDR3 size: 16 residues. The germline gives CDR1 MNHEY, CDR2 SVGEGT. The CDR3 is CASSYPAPRLTDTQYF. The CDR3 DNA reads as TGTGCCAGCAGTTACCCGGCCCCGCGACTCACAGATACGCAGTATTTT.

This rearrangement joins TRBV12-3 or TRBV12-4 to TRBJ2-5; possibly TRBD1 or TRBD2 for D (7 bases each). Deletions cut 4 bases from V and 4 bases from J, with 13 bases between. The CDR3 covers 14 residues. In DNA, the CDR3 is TGTGCCAGCAGTTCCTCAGGGGGGGCAGAGACCCAGTACTTC. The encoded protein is CASSSSGGAETQYF.

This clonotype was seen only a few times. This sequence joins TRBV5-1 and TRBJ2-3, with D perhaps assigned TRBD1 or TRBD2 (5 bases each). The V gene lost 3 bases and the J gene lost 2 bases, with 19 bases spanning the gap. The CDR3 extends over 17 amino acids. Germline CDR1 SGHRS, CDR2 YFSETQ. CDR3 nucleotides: TGCGCCAGCAGCTGGGGCGGCGGCGGGCCATCCACAGATACGCAGTATTTT. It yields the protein CASSWGGGGPSTDTQYF.

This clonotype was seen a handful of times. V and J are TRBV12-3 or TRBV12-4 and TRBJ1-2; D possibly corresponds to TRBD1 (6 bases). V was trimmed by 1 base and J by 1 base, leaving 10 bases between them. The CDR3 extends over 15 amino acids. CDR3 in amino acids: CASSLEGGINYGYTF. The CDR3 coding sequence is TGTGCCAGCAGTTTAGAGGGGGGAATTAACTATGGCTACACCTTC.

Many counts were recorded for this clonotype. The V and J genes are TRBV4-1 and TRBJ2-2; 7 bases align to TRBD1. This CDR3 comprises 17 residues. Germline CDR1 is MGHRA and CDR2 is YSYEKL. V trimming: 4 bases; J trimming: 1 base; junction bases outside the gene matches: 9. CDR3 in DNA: TGCGCCAGCAGCCCAGGGGGACACCCTAGGAACACCGGGGAGCTGTTTTTT. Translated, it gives CASSPGGHPRNTGELFF.

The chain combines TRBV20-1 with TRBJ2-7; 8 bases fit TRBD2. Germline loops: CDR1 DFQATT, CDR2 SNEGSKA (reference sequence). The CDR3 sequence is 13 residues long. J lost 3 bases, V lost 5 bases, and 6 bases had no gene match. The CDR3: CSAYSGGSYEQYF. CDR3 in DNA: TGCAGTGCTTACAGCGGGGGAAGCTACGAGCAGTACTTC.

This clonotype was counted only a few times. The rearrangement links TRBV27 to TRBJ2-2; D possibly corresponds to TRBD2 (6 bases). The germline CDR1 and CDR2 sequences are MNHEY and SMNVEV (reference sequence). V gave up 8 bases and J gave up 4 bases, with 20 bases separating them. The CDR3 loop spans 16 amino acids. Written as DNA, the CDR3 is TGTGCCAGCCGGAGCCGACGCGGGGAAGGCACCGGGGAGCTGTTTTTT. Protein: CASRSRRGEGTGELFF.

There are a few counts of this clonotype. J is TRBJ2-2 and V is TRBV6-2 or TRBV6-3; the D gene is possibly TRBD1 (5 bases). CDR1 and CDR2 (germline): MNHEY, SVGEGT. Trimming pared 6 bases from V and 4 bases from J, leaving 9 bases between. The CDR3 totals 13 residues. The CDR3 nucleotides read TGTGCCAGCAGCCGTGACAGCACCGGGGAGCTGTTTTTT. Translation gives CASSRDSTGELFF.

Here the CDR3 DNA reads TGTGCCAGCAGCCGGGGACTGGAGCCTGTGAAGACCCAGTACTTC. Encoded protein: CASSRGLEPVKTQYF. The chain combines TRBV7-6 with TRBJ2-5; tentatively, D is TRBD2 (6 bases). Trimming removed 5 bases at V and 6 bases at J, with 19 bases between. In germline, CDR1 is SGHVS, CDR2 FNYEAQ. The CDR3 is 15 amino acids. The full variable domain, its missing parts supplied by reference TRBV7-6 and TRBJ2-5, is GAGVSQSPRYKVTKRGQDVALRCDPISGHVSLYWYRQALGQGPEFLTYFNYEAQQDKSGLPNDRFSAERPEGSISTLTIQRTEQRDSAMYRCASSRGLEPVKTQYFGPGTRLLVL.